This record looks at one T cell receptor (beta chain) sequence and its context. This entry comes from a study of blood T cell repertoires in COVID-19. Study at large: Donors in the United States, Italy and Spain gave samples during acute or convalescent COVID-19. Nucleic acid was either cDNA or gDNA, and it came from T cells, B-cell-depleted T cells, or PBMCs.

As handled by the study authors: From reference gene primer amplification, estimates of nucleated cell counts were derived. The assay was immunoSEQ multiplex PCR, and TCRdb's table has in-frame clones only and misses some. From that table come the V and J calls and clone size; the DNA was used to work out D and trimming. The table lists about 40,000 clones, around 83% of them singletons. Germline V gene lookup returns CDR1 MNHEY and CDR2 SVGEGT. This CDR3 spans 14 amino acids. V was cut by 5 bases and J by 0 bases, with 8 bases left in between. V is TRBV6-2 or TRBV6-3 and J is TRBJ2-1, with D possibly being TRBD1 (6 bases). This clonotype was obtained from a man aged 50 to 59 in a cohort sampled during active COVID-19. Sample: peripheral blood. CDR3 sequence reads: CASSQGGSYNEQFF. The CDR3 nucleotides read TGTGCCAGCAGTCAAGGGGGCTCCTACAATGAGCAGTTCTTC.